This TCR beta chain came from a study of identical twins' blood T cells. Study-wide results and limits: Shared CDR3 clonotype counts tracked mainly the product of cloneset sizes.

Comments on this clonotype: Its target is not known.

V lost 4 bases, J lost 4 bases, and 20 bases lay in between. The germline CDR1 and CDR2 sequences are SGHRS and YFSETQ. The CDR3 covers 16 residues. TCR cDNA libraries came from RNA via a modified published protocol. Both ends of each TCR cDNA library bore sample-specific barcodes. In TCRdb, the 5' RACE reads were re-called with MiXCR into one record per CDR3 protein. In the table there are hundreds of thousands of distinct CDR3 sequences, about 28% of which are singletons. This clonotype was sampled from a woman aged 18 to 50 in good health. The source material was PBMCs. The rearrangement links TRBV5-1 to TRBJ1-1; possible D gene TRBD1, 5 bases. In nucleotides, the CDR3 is TGCGCCAGCAGCCTGCGACAGTCCTCAGCGAGCACTGAAGCTTTCTTT. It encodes CASSLRQSSASTEAFF.